Below, 14 T cell receptor beta chains from the same sample are listed, as sequenced in a study of T cells in Graves' hyperthyroidism and ophthalmopathy. The investigators amplified TCR beta CDR3 regions from RNA transcripts. The HTBI set primed first-round TCR CDR3 RT-PCR. TCRdb itself ran the multiplex PCR reads through MiXCR, one entry per CDR3 protein. Of approximately 400,000 distinct CDR3 sequences in the sample, approximately 17% are singletons; the top ten hold 40% to 45%. Sequenced sample: blood. These receptor sequences come from a man between 18 and 35 years old with Graves' ophthalmopathy.

The table lists this clonotype with many counts. The rearrangement uses TRBV20-1 and TRBJ2-1; the match to TRBD2 covers 11 bases. CDR3 length: 14 residues. V shed 6 bases, J shed 9 bases, and the junction held 10 bases outside the gene matches. The V gene's germline CDR1 is DFQATT and CDR2 SNEGSKA (reference sequence). CDR3 DNA: TGCAGTGCCATGCTAGCGGGGGGATCGTTTGAGCAGTTCTTC. Translated: CSAMLAGGSFEQFF.

The chain combines TRBV6-1 with TRBJ1-4, with D uncertain. Germline V gene data show CDR1 as MNHNS and CDR2 as SASEGT. Trimming removed 6 bases at V and 8 bases at J, with 13 bases between. There are 13 residues in the CDR3. This CDR3 is CASSRGFGEKLFF. The DNA of the CDR3 is TGTGCCAGCAGCCGTGGCTTCGGAGAAAAACTGTTTTTT.

The rearrangement links TRBV19 to TRBJ1-5; perhaps TRBD1 as D (5 bases). This CDR3 region has 15 residues. V lost 3 bases, J lost 1 base, and 10 bases lay in between. CDR1 is LNHDA, CDR2 SQIVND, per germline (reference sequence). In DNA, the CDR3 is TGTGCCAGTAGTATCGGTCGGGACAGCAATCAGCCCCAGCATTTT. It codes for CASSIGRDSNQPQHF.

The sample holds many counts of this clonotype. CDR3 sequence reads: CASSVSADLTIQETQYF. DNA of the CDR3: TGTGCCAGCAGTGTATCAGCGGACCTCACTATCCAAGAGACCCAGTACTTC. V gene TRBV2 combines with J gene TRBJ2-5, with D perhaps matching TRBD2 (5 bases). V was cut by 4 bases and J by 1 base, with 19 bases left in between. CDR1 is SNHLY, CDR2 FYNNEI, per germline. The CDR3 contains 17 residues.

This clonotype was observed at least ten times. V usage is TRBV6-1 and J usage is TRBJ2-5, with TRBD2 matching over 7 bases. Germline assignment: CDR1 MNHNS and CDR2 SASEGT. The ends lost 7 bases at V and 5 bases at J; junction bases unmatched: 4. The CDR3 contains 12 residues. CDR3 nucleotide sequence: TGTGCCAGCAATTCAGCGGGGGAGACCCAGTACTTC. This translates into CASNSAGETQYF.

The chain joins TRBV4-2 to TRBJ2-3; the D gene is possibly TRBD2 (7 bases). Trimming left V 4 bases short and J 4 bases short, with 12 bases between. Germline CDR1 reads LGHNA; CDR2 reads YNFKEQ. CDR3 length: 14 residues. CDR3 nucleotides: TGTGCCAGCAGCCCCCGGGGGGCGGCAGATACGCAGTATTTT. It yields the protein CASSPRGAADTQYF.

This clonotype was seen only a few times. Possible read error: a much larger clone is one base away. V usage is TRBV6-1 and J usage is TRBJ1-1; no firm D call. CDR3 length: 13 amino acids. Deletions cut 4 bases from V and 4 bases from J, with 10 bases between. Germline values: CDR1 MNHNS, CDR2 SASEGT. The CDR3 DNA reads TGTGCCAGCAGTGGGCAGGCTCTCACTGAAGCTTTCTTT. It codes for CASSGQALTEAFF.

This clonotype was recorded many times. This chain connects TRBV3-1 to TRBJ2-3; D remains ambiguous. Germline V gene lookup returns CDR1 LGHDT and CDR2 YNNKEL (reference sequence). V lost 3 bases and J 2 bases, leaving 3 bases between the germline ends. The CDR3 runs to 12 residues. CDR3 nucleotide sequence: TGTGCCAGCAGCCAGGCCACAGATACGCAGTATTTT. Amino acid sequence: CASSQATDTQYF.

With regard to this clonotype: Since a much larger clone is just one base distant, this may be a read error. J is TRBJ2-3 and V is TRBV2; D is unresolved. V lost 8 bases and J 2 bases, leaving 8 bases between the germline ends. The V gene's germline CDR1 is SNHLY and CDR2 FYNNEI. The CDR3 contains 12 residues. CDR3 in amino acids: CASGTSTDTQYF. CDR3 bases: TGTGCCAGCGGAACCTCCACAGATACGCAGTATTTT. The whole variable domain, filled in from reference TRBV2 and TRBJ2-3, reads EPEVTQTPSHQVTQMGQEVILRCVPISNHLYFYWYRQILGQKVEFLVSFYNNEISEKSEIFDDQFSVERPDGSNFTLKIRSTKLEDSAMYFCASGTSTDTQYFGPGTRLTVL.

As to this clonotype: Given a much more abundant clone one base away, this may be a read error. The chain has TRBV12-3 or TRBV12-4 and TRBJ1-4; D call uncertain. Trimming removed 3 bases at V and 8 bases at J, with 10 bases between. The CDR3 runs 13 residues. CDR3 region: CASSFLGGEKLFF. Here the CDR3 DNA reads TGTGCCAGCAGTTTTTTGGGCGGCGAAAAACTGTTTTTT.

In this sample, this clonotype turned up many times. The chain is built from TRBV24-1 and TRBJ2-3; D is unclear. This CDR3 region has 15 residues. The V gene lost 6 bases and the J gene lost 1 base, with 13 bases spanning the gap. CDR1 is KGHDR, CDR2 SFDVKD, per germline. The CDR3 nucleotides read TGTGCCACCAGTAAAGGTAGTGGGGGCACAGATACGCAGTATTTT. Translating it yields CATSKGSGGTDTQYF.

The chain combines TRBV16 with TRBJ1-5; D unresolved. CDR1 KGHSY and CDR2 FQNENV come from the germline V gene. The germline V and J ends were trimmed by 4 bases and 6 bases, with 16 bases remaining between them. This CDR3 is 15 amino acids long. This CDR3 is CASSPSSEILQPQHF. The DNA of the CDR3 is TGTGCCAGCAGCCCCTCAAGCGAGATCCTTCAGCCCCAGCATTTT.

In its sample, this clonotype was seen a few times. This may arise from a read error, as a much more abundant clone is one base away. The chain carries TRBV11-2 and TRBJ1-2; the match to TRBD1 covers 9 bases. V lost 2 bases, J lost 0 bases, and 1 base stayed unmatched. Per germline, CDR1 SGHAT and CDR2 FQNNGV. This CDR3 comprises 15 residues. CDR3 DNA sequence: TGTGCCAGCAGCTTAAGACAGGGGGCTAACTATGGCTACACCTTC. This sequence encodes CASSLRQGANYGYTF.

This clonotype appeared many times. The V and J genes are TRBV24-1 and TRBJ1-2, with a possible D match to TRBD1 (5 bases). Germline V CDR1 and CDR2: KGHDR, SFDVKD. This CDR3 region has 13 residues. V gave up 10 bases and J gave up 0 bases, with 11 bases separating them. CDR3 bases: TGTGCCACATCACCGGGGCCTAACTATGGCTACACCTTC. It encodes CATSPGPNYGYTF.